The clone carrying this T cell receptor (beta chain) has ten or more counts. The entry originates in a study of early T cells in non-severe SARS-CoV-2 infection. Tagging with unique molecular identifiers was applied to individual cDNA molecules. TCRdb recomputed calls from the 5' RACE reads with MiXCR, one row per CDR3 protein. The sample includes around 58,000 distinct CDR3 sequences, about 7.7% of them seen just once. The specimen was whole blood, collected at baseline. The receptor comes from an adult who was a healthcare worker with PCR-confirmed SARS-CoV-2 infection or an uninfected control (not recorded which).

The CDR3 DNA follows: TGTGCCAGCAGTTTAATGCCGGGACAGCAAGCTTTCTTT. Protein: CASSLMPGQQAFF. The chain joins TRBV28 to TRBJ1-1, with 7 nucleotides matching TRBD1. V was clipped by 2 bases and J by 9 bases; unmatched bases: 6. Germline assignment: CDR1 MDHEN and CDR2 SYDVKM. This CDR3 region has 13 residues.